This is a list of T cell receptor beta chains from one sample in a study of control samples from healthy donors and cancer patients. Method: immunoSEQ multiplex PCR; TCRdb's copy keeps in-frame clones and lacks some. Counted here are some 79,000 clones, roughly 93% occurring once; the ten biggest clones make up about 1.3%. The sequenced material came from PBMCs. The source is a woman aged 40 to 50 with lung cancer. Each CDR3 is given with its conserved first and last residue. A D gene is named only where the DNA matches it firmly. Size tells how often a clone was seen (once, few, many) or the class of an expanded clone, and some rows leave it out.

CDR3 DNA	CDR3 protein	D gene	CDR3 length	clone size	J gene	V gene
TGTGCCAGCAGCGTAGGGGACAGGGGTTTCGGCGAGCAGTACTTC	CASSVGDRGFGEQYF	TRBD1	15	-	TRBJ2-7	TRBV9
TGTGCCAGTAGTATTGGGCAGGGGGGCGGCAATCAGCCCCAGCATTTT	CASSIGQGGGNQPQHF	TRBD1	16	-	TRBJ1-5	TRBV19
TGCGCCAGCAGCTCCGGCAGGGGAGTGGACTATGGCTACACCTTC	CASSSGRGVDYGYTF	-	15	-	TRBJ1-2	TRBV5-1
TGTGCCAGTAGTACCGGACAGGGTGAAGCCTGGGCGGCTGAAGCTTTCTTT	CASSTGQGEAWAAEAFF	TRBD1	17	-	TRBJ1-1	TRBV19
TGTGCCAGCAGCGGGGACCAAGAGCAGCCCCAGCATTTT	CASSGDQEQPQHF	-	13	-	TRBJ1-5	TRBV9
TGTGCCAGCAGCTTAGAGGCTGACGAGCAGTACTTC	CASSLEADEQYF	-	12	-	TRBJ2-7	TRBV13
TGTGCCAGCAGCTCCCCCGGTCGCAGCTCCTATAATTCACCCCTCCACTTT	CASSSPGRSSYNSPLHF	-	17	once	TRBJ1-6	TRBV7-9
TGTGCCAGCAGTGACTTAACAGGGGCTGAAGCTTTCTTT	CASSDLTGAEAFF	TRBD1	13	-	TRBJ1-1	TRBV6-4
TGTGCCAGCAGTGAGGCTAGCGGGGGGGTAACAGCCAAAAACATTCAGTACTTC	CASSEASGGVTAKNIQYF	TRBD2	18	-	TRBJ2-4	TRBV2
TGTGCCAGCAGCGGGGGACAGGGTCCGAATGAGCAGTTCTTC	CASSGGQGPNEQFF	TRBD1	14	-	TRBJ2-1	TRBV9
TGTGCCAGCAGCCAAGGGCTTAGACAGGGGGCGGGTGGCTACACCTTC	CASSQGLRQGAGGYTF	TRBD1	16	-	TRBJ1-2	TRBV3-1/TRBV3-2
TGTGCCAGCAGTTTTGATTGGGGGCCTTACGAGCAGTACTTC	CASSFDWGPYEQYF	-	14	-	TRBJ2-7	TRBV28
TGTGCCAGCAGCGTAAGCGTAGGGGGGAATTCACCCCTCCACTTT	CASSVSVGGNSPLHF	-	15	-	TRBJ1-6	TRBV9
TGTGCCAGCAGTTACGGGACTAACAATGAGCAGTTCTTC	CASSYGTNNEQFF	TRBD2	13	-	TRBJ2-1	TRBV6-6
TGTGCCAGCAGAAATATGGGTAATTCACCCCTCCACTTT	CASRNMGNSPLHF	-	13	-	TRBJ1-6	TRBV2
TGTGCCAGTTCCTCAACAGATACGCAGTATTTT	CASSSTDTQYF	-	11	-	TRBJ2-3	TRBV12-3/TRBV12-4
TGTGCCAGCAGTCCGTGGACAGGGGGCCACTATGGCTACACCTTC	CASSPWTGGHYGYTF	TRBD1	15	once	TRBJ1-2	TRBV27
TGTGCCAGCAGCCCAAAACCGTCGACAGAGGAATTTGGAAAACTGTTTTTT	CASSPKPSTEEFGKLFF	-	17	few	TRBJ1-4	TRBV9
TGTGCCAGCAGTGACACAGGGTTTGAAGAGACCCAGTACTTC	CASSDTGFEETQYF	-	14	-	TRBJ2-5	TRBV6-4
TGCGCCAGCAGCTTTGAAACCGGGGAGCTGTTTTTT	CASSFETGELFF	-	12	-	TRBJ2-2	TRBV5-1
TGTGCCAGCAGCTGGGACAGGGGGAACGAGCAGTACTTC	CASSWDRGNEQYF	TRBD1	13	-	TRBJ2-7	TRBV5-5
TGCGCCAGCAGCTTATTCTCCCCCAATGAGCAGTTCTTC	CASSLFSPNEQFF	-	13	-	TRBJ2-1	TRBV5-1
TGTGCCAGCAACACCCCGACTAGCGGTACCAATGAGCAGTTCTTC	CASNTPTSGTNEQFF	TRBD2	15	-	TRBJ2-1	TRBV6-6
TGTGCCAGCAGTCCGTCGGGGGGGCTACGGCCCCAGCATTTT	CASSPSGGLRPQHF	-	14	-	TRBJ1-5	TRBV6-5
TGTGCCAGCAGCCACCCGACAGTCTATGGCTACACCTTC	CASSHPTVYGYTF	-	13	-	TRBJ1-2	TRBV3-1/TRBV3-2
TGTGCCAGCAGCTTAGGACCAGGGCCCTACACAGATACGCAGTATTTT	CASSLGPGPYTDTQYF	-	16	-	TRBJ2-3	TRBV11-2
TGTGCCAGCAGCCTCCAGGGTGGGGTAGGCACTGAAGCTTTCTTT	CASSLQGGVGTEAFF	-	15	-	TRBJ1-1	TRBV7-2
TGTGCCAGCACCAGGGGGGAGAACACTGAAGCTTTCTTT	CASTRGENTEAFF	TRBD1	13	few	TRBJ1-1	TRBV2
TGTGCCAGCAGCCCCCAGCCAGGGTATGGCTACACCTTC	CASSPQPGYGYTF	-	13	once	TRBJ1-2	TRBV7-3
TGTGCCAGCAGCCCTGACGCCAACTATGGCTACACCTTC	CASSPDANYGYTF	-	13	-	TRBJ1-2	TRBV5-4
TGTGCCAGCAGCCAATCGGTACAGAACACTGAAGCTTTCTTT	CASSQSVQNTEAFF	-	14	-	TRBJ1-1	TRBV16
TGTGCCATCAGGACAGAGGCCCAATACGAGCAGTACTTC	CAIRTEAQYEQYF	-	13	-	TRBJ2-7	TRBV10-3
TGTGCCAGCAGCAGGGAAGGGGGATTGAGAGATACGCAGTATTTT	CASSREGGLRDTQYF	-	15	-	TRBJ2-3	TRBV27
TGTGCCAGCAGTTTATCGCCCCTTTCCACAGATACGCAGTATTTT	CASSLSPLSTDTQYF	-	15	-	TRBJ2-3	TRBV27
TGTGCCAGCAGCTTAGAAGCAGGGGGCAACACCGGGGAGCTGTTTTTT	CASSLEAGGNTGELFF	TRBD1	16	few	TRBJ2-2	TRBV7-6
TGTGCCAGCAGTCCAGGGACAGGGGCTGAAGCTTTCTTT	CASSPGTGAEAFF	TRBD1	13	-	TRBJ1-1	TRBV27
TGCGCCAGCAGCCCGGGACAGGGGGCCGACCCCCAGCATTTT	CASSPGQGADPQHF	TRBD1	14	-	TRBJ1-5	TRBV5-1
TGTGCCAGTAGTTGGAGGGAGTTTAGCAATCAGCCCCAGCATTTT	CASSWREFSNQPQHF	-	15	-	TRBJ1-5	TRBV19
TGTGCTACCATCCTCGGGGGTGTGAGGGGCTACACCTTC	CATILGGVRGYTF	-	13	-	TRBJ1-2	TRBV2
TGCGCCAGCAGCCAAGCTTCCGGGACGAAGGTCCAGCCCCAGCATTTT	CASSQASGTKVQPQHF	-	16	-	TRBJ1-5	TRBV4-1
TGTGCCAGCGGCCTCAGGGGGCGAAACACTGAAGCTTTCTTT	CASGLRGRNTEAFF	TRBD1	14	-	TRBJ1-1	TRBV27
TGTGCCACCACCCAGACAGATAGCAATCAGCCCCAGCATTTT	CATTQTDSNQPQHF	-	14	-	TRBJ1-5	TRBV15
TGCGCCAGCAGCTTGGAGGGCCGGGGTGAAAAACTGTTTTTT	CASSLEGRGEKLFF	-	14	-	TRBJ1-4	TRBV5-1
TGTGCCAGCAGTTACTCGAGAAAGGGGGAGACAGTCTACACCTTC	CASSYSRKGETVYTF	-	15	-	TRBJ1-2	TRBV6-5
TGTGCCAGCAGCCAAGTTGGTAGGGGCGAGCAGTACTTC	CASSQVGRGEQYF	-	13	-	TRBJ2-7	TRBV14
TGTGCCAGCAGTTACGAGTCGACAGGGGGCGGCTCTGGCTACACCTTC	CASSYESTGGGSGYTF	TRBD1	16	-	TRBJ1-2	TRBV6-5
TGTGCCAGCAGCGCCCCCCTGAGCGGGGGGCCGGGTGAGCAGTTCTTC	CASSAPLSGGPGEQFF	TRBD2	16	-	TRBJ2-1	TRBV9
TGTGCCAGCAGAGTAAGCGGGGGGGCGGGAGATACGCAGTATTTT	CASRVSGGAGDTQYF	TRBD2	15	-	TRBJ2-3	TRBV7-2
TGTGCCAGTAGTACATCGGACAGTCTTAATCAGCCCCAGCATTTT	CASSTSDSLNQPQHF	-	15	-	TRBJ1-5	TRBV19
TGTGCCAGCAGCATCCCACAGTCTGGCACAGATACGCAGTATTTT	CASSIPQSGTDTQYF	-	15	-	TRBJ2-3	TRBV7-9
TGTGCCAGCTCACCCGGGGGGTACACTGAAGCTTTCTTT	CASSPGGYTEAFF	-	13	once	TRBJ1-1	TRBV2
TGCCCTGGACAGGGACAAAATCAGCCCCAGCATTTT	CPGQGQNQPQHF	TRBD1	12	-	TRBJ1-5	TRBV6-5
TGTGCCAGCAGCCGCATAAGTGGTCCCTATAGGGTGGCTAATGAAAAACTGTTTTTT	CASSRISGPYRVANEKLFF	-	19	once	TRBJ1-4	TRBV7-9
TGTGCCAGCAGCTTACGGGGCTCGGGGGGGCCGAACTTTAGGCAGTATTTT	CASSLRGSGGPNFRQYF	TRBD2	17	-	TRBJ2-3	TRBV11-2
TGTGCCAGCAGTTCGATAGCGGGGGGCACAGATACGCAGTATTTT	CASSSIAGGTDTQYF	TRBD2	15	-	TRBJ2-3	TRBV6-2/TRBV6-3
TGTGCCAGCAGCCTTCCCGGGACAGGGGGCGCCGGGCAGTACTTC	CASSLPGTGGAGQYF	TRBD1	15	once	TRBJ2-7	TRBV11-2
TGTGCCAGCAGTTACTCGTCTAGCGGGGGCAATGAGCAGTTCTTC	CASSYSSSGGNEQFF	TRBD2	15	-	TRBJ2-1	TRBV6-5
TGTGCCAGCAGCCGATTCACTGAAGCTTTCTTT	CASSRFTEAFF	-	11	-	TRBJ1-1	TRBV6-5